This T cell receptor (beta chain) originates from a study of shared clonotypes between healthy human individuals. Each PCR replicate run on unsorted PBMC took in around 300 ng DNA, tens of thousands of T cell genomes. Only in-frame clones appear in the TCRdb table, and some are missing; sequencing was by immunoSEQ multiplex PCR. The data hold some 450,000 clones, with approximately 77% observed a single time. The CDR3 contains 13 residues. Losses at the gene ends were 5 bases for V and 7 bases for J; bases not matched to a gene: 8. The germline CDR1 and CDR2 sequences are LNHDA and SQIVND (reference sequence).

This chain connects TRBV19 to TRBJ2-7; TRBD1 aligns across 7 bases. Sequenced input: PBMCs. This clonotype was sampled from a middle-aged woman in good health. Some clones in this sample may be carry-over from other donors' samples. The CDR3 loop is CASSLQSQGEQYF. In DNA, the CDR3 is TGTGCCAGTAGTCTGCAGTCACAGGGGGAGCAGTACTTC.